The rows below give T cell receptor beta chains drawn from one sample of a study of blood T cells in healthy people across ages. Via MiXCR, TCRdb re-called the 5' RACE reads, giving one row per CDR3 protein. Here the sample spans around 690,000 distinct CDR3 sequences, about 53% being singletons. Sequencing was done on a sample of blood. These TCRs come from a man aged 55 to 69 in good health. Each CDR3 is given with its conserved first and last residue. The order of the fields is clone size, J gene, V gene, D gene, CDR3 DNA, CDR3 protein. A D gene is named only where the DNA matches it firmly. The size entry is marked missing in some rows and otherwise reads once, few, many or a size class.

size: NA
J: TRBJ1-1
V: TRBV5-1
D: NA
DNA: TGCGCCAGCAGCTTGGGTCCAGGGGTGCAGAACACTGAAGCTTTCTTT
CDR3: CASSLGPGVQNTEAFF

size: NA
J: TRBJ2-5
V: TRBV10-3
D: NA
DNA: TGTGCCATCAGTGCAGCCTTACAAGAGACCCAGTACTTC
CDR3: CAISAALQETQYF

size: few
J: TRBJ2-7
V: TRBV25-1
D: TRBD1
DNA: TGTGCCAGCGCCGGGGACAGGGAGCCCTACGAGCAGTACTTC
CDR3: CASAGDREPYEQYF

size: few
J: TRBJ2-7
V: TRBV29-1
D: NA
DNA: TGCAGCGTTTCGGGCCTTTCCTACGAGCAGTACTTC
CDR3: CSVSGLSYEQYF

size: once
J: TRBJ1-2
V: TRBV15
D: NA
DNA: TGTGCCACCAGCAGAGATGGGAGGGGGATTGCTTGGGGCTACACCTTC
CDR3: CATSRDGRGIAWGYTF

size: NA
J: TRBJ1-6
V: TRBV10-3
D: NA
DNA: TGTGCCTACTCGAGCTCCTATAATTCACCCCTCCACTTT
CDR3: CAYSSSYNSPLHF

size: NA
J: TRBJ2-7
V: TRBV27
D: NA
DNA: TGTGCCAGCAGCCCCGGGACACGCTACGAGCAGTACTTC
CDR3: CASSPGTRYEQYF

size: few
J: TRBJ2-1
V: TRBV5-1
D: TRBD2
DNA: TGCGCCAGCAAACGACTAGCGGGGCCCAATGAGCAGTTCTTC
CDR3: CASKRLAGPNEQFF

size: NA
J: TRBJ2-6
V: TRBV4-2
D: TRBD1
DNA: TGTGCCAGCAGCCAACCTCCCGGGGGACAGGGTGTATCTGGGGCCAACGTCCTGACTTTC
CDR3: CASSQPPGGQGVSGANVLTF

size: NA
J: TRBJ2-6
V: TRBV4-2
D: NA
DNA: TGTGCCAGCAGCCAAGCTCGGGCGGACTCTGGGGCCAACGTCCTGACTTTC
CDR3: CASSQARADSGANVLTF

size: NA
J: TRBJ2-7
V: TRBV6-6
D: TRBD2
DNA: TGTGCCAGCAGTAGCTCGACTAGCGGGGCCTACGAGCAGTACTTC
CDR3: CASSSSTSGAYEQYF

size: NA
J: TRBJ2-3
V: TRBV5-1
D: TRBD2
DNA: TGCGCCAGCAGCTTTATAGCGGGACCTAGCACAGATACGCAGTATTTT
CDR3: CASSFIAGPSTDTQYF

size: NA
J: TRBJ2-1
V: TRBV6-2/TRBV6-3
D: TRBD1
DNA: TGTGCCAGCAATTTCCGGGACAGTAAGGATGGGCAGTTCTTC
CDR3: CASNFRDSKDGQFF